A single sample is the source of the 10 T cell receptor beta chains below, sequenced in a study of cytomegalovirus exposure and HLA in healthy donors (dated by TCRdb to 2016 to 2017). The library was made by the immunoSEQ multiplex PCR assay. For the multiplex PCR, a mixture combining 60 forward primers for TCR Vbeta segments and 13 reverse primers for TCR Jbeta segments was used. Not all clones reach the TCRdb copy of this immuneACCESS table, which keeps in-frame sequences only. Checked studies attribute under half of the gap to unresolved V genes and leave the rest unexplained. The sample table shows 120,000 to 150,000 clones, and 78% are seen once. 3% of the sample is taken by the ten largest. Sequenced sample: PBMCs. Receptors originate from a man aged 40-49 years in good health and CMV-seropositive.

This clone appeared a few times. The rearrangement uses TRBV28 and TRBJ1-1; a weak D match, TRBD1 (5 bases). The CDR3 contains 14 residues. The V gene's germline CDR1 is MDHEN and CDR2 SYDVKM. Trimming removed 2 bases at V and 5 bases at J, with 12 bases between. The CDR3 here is CASSLRGFLTEAFF. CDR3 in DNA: TGTGCCAGCAGTTTAAGGGGATTTCTAACTGAAGCTTTCTTT.

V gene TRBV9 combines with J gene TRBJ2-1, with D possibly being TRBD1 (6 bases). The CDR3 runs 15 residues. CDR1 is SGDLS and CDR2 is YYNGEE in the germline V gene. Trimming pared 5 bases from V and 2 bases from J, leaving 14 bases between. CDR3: CASSPTQGPYNEQFF. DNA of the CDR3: TGTGCCAGCAGTCCTACACAGGGCCCCTACAATGAGCAGTTCTTC. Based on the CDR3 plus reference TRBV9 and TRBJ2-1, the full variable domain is DSGVTQTPKHLITATGQRVTLRCSPRSGDLSVYWYQQSLDQGLQFLIQYYNGEERAKGNILERFSAQQFPDLHSELNLSSLELGDSALYFCASSPTQGPYNEQFFGPGTRLTVL.

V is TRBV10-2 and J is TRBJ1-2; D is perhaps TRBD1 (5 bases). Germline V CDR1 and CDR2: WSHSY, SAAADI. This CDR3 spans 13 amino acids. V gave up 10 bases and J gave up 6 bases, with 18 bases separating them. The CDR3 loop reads CATKSGTRDGYTF. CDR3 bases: TGCGCCACGAAATCCGGGACTCGTGATGGCTACACCTTC.

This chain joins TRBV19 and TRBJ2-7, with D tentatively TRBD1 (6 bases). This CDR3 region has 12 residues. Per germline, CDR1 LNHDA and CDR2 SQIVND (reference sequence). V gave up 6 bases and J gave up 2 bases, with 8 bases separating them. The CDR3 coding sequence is TGTGCCAGTAGGAGGGGGACCTACGAGCAGTACTTC. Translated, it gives CASRRGTYEQYF.

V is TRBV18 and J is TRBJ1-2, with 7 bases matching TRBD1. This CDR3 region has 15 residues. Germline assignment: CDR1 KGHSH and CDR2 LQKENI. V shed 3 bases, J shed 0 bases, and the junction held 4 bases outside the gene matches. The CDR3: CASSPGTVTNYGYTF. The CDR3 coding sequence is TGTGCCAGCTCACCGGGGACAGTTACTAACTATGGCTACACCTTC.

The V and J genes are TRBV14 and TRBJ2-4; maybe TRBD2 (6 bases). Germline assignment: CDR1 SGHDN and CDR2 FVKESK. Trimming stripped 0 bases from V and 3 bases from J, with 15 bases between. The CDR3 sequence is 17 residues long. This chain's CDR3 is CASSQDQRVYGKNIQYF. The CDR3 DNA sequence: TGTGCCAGCAGCCAAGACCAGCGGGTCTATGGCAAAAACATTCAGTACTTC.

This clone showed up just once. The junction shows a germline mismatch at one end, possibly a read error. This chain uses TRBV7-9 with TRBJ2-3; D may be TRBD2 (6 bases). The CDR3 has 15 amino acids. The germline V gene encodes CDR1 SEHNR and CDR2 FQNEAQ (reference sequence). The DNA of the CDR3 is TGTTCCAGCAGCTTATTAGCGGATCAAACAGATACGCAGTATTTT. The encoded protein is CSSSLLADQTDTQYF.

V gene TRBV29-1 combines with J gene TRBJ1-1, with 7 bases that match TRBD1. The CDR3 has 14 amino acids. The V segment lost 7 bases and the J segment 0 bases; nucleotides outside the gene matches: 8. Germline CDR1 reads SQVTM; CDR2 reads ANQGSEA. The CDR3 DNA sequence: TGCAGCGGCCGGGACAGCATCTTGAACACTGAAGCTTTCTTT. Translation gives CSGRDSILNTEAFF.

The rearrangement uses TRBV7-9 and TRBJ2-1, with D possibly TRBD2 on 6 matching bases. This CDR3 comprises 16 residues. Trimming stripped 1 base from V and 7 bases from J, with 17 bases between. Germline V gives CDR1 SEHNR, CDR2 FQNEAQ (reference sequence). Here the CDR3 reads CASSLVLMGGGNEQFF. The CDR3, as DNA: TGTGCCAGCAGCTTAGTGCTTATGGGGGGTGGGAATGAGCAGTTCTTC.

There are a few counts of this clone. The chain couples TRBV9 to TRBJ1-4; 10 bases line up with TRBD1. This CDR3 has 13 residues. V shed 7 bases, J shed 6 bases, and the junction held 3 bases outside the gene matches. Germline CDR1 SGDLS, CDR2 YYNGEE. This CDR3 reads CASGTGVDEKLFF. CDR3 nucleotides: TGTGCCAGCGGGACAGGGGTAGATGAAAAACTGTTTTTT.